The present T cell receptor (beta chain) was sequenced within a study of blood T cell repertoires in COVID-19. Study-wide context: Samples came from the United States, Italy and Spain, spanning acute and convalescent COVID-19. PBMCs, B-cell-depleted T cells, or T cells provided the cDNA or gDNA that made up the material.

Libraries were prepared by immunoSEQ multiplex PCR; TCRdb keeps only in-frame clonotypes and omits some of them. The sample consists of around 200,000 clones, just under 90% of them appearing once. The CDR3 runs to 16 residues. The germline V gene encodes CDR1 MNHEY and CDR2 SMNVEV (reference sequence). J was trimmed by 2 bases and V by 2 bases; bases with no gene match: 5. This TCR came from a woman aged 18-29 years who had recovered from COVID-19. Sequenced material: peripheral blood. The rearrangement joins TRBV27 to TRBJ2-7; 11 bases match TRBD1. CDR3 amino acids: CASSLNGQGATYEQYF. The CDR3 DNA is TGTGCCAGCAGTTTAAACGGACAGGGGGCCACCTACGAGCAGTACTTC.